A selection of T cell receptor beta chains follows, all from one sample in a study of beta chain features in type 1 diabetes. Using immunoSEQ multiplex PCR, the repertoire was profiled, and TCRdb retains in-frame clones only, with some absent. Among 630,000 or so clones listed, 11% to 15% were seen once. What was sequenced was naive CD4+ T cells from blood. The receptors were gathered from a man aged 18-30 years with type 1 diabetes. The CDR3 runs from the conserved cysteine through the conserved F or W. D genes are given only for firm matches. Clone size, where shown, is once, few, many, or a class for clones that have expanded.

CDR3 DNA: TGCAGCGTTGAGGAGATGACGTCGCACGAGCAGTACTTC
CDR3 protein: CSVEEMTSHEQYF
D gene: .
V gene: TRBV29-1
clone size: .
J gene: TRBJ2-7

CDR3 DNA: TGCGCCAGCAGCTTGGAATCGGCCAGCTACGAGCAGTACTTC
CDR3 protein: CASSLESASYEQYF
D gene: .
V gene: TRBV5-1
clone size: few
J gene: TRBJ2-7

CDR3 DNA: TGTGCCTGGAGTCGCCAACACTACGAGCAGTACTTC
CDR3 protein: CAWSRQHYEQYF
D gene: .
V gene: TRBV30
clone size: few
J gene: TRBJ2-7

CDR3 DNA: TGTGCCAGCAGCCTTAGGCCGGGGGGAGCGGGCGTCCTGACTTTC
CDR3 protein: CASSLRPGGAGVLTF
D gene: TRBD2
V gene: TRBV6-1
clone size: few
J gene: TRBJ2-6

CDR3 DNA: TGTGCCTGGAGTGTACAAGCGGGAGCTTACAATGAGCAGTTCTTC
CDR3 protein: CAWSVQAGAYNEQFF
D gene: TRBD2
V gene: TRBV30
clone size: few
J gene: TRBJ2-1

CDR3 DNA: TGCAGTGTTTCCTACGGAGAGCAGTTCTTC
CDR3 protein: CSVSYGEQFF
D gene: .
V gene: TRBV20-1
clone size: .
J gene: TRBJ2-1

CDR3 DNA: TGTGCCAGCAGCCAACTAACCGCCATTTCTGGCTATGGCTACACCTTC
CDR3 protein: CASSQLTAISGYGYTF
D gene: .
V gene: TRBV14
clone size: .
J gene: TRBJ1-2

CDR3 DNA: TGCAGCGGGGGAGGGGATCCCGGGTATACGCAGTATTTT
CDR3 protein: CSGGGDPGYTQYF
D gene: TRBD2
V gene: TRBV29-1
clone size: few
J gene: TRBJ2-3

CDR3 DNA: TGTGCCAGCAGCCATATTACGTGGGGCAGCGCAGGGGCCGGGGCCAACGTCCTGACTTTC
CDR3 protein: CASSHITWGSAGAGANVLTF
D gene: .
V gene: TRBV5-5
clone size: .
J gene: TRBJ2-6

CDR3 DNA: TGTGCCAGCAGTAGGGGACAGGGGTTTGACGAGCAGTACTTC
CDR3 protein: CASSRGQGFDEQYF
D gene: TRBD1
V gene: TRBV2
clone size: few
J gene: TRBJ2-7

CDR3 DNA: TGTGCCAGCAGCGTAGTTCCTGGGGAAAAACTGTTTTTT
CDR3 protein: CASSVVPGEKLFF
D gene: .
V gene: TRBV9
clone size: .
J gene: TRBJ1-4

CDR3 DNA: TGCAGCGTTGAAGTAGTCCGACAGGGGGGTTACGAGCAGTACTTC
CDR3 protein: CSVEVVRQGGYEQYF
D gene: TRBD1
V gene: TRBV29-1
clone size: .
J gene: TRBJ2-7

CDR3 DNA: TGTGCCAGTAAAAACGGGGGAAGCACAGATACGCAGTATTTT
CDR3 protein: CASKNGGSTDTQYF
D gene: .
V gene: TRBV19
clone size: few
J gene: TRBJ2-3

CDR3 DNA: TGCGCCAGCAGCCTAGACAGAACCTCCCAAGAGACCCAGTACTTC
CDR3 protein: CASSLDRTSQETQYF
D gene: .
V gene: TRBV4-3
clone size: .
J gene: TRBJ2-5

CDR3 DNA: TGTGCCAGCAGCATTACAGGGGGCACTGGGGCCAACGTCCTGACTTTC
CDR3 protein: CASSITGGTGANVLTF
D gene: TRBD1
V gene: TRBV7-8
clone size: .
J gene: TRBJ2-6

CDR3 DNA: TGTGCCTGGACCACCGGATGGGGCAGGGGATCGGGAAACACCATATATTTT
CDR3 protein: CAWTTGWGRGSGNTIYF
D gene: .
V gene: TRBV30
clone size: .
J gene: TRBJ1-3

CDR3 DNA: TGTGCCAGCAGAGGGGGTTACAATTCACCCCTCCACTTT
CDR3 protein: CASRGGYNSPLHF
D gene: .
V gene: TRBV25-1
clone size: few
J gene: TRBJ1-6

CDR3 DNA: TGCAGCGTTGTGAACGGGGGGCCTTACAATGAGCAGTTCTTC
CDR3 protein: CSVVNGGPYNEQFF
D gene: .
V gene: TRBV29-1
clone size: .
J gene: TRBJ2-1

CDR3 DNA: TGTGCCAGCTCACCTCAGGGGGAAGCTAATGAAAAACTGTTTTTT
CDR3 protein: CASSPQGEANEKLFF
D gene: TRBD1
V gene: TRBV18
clone size: .
J gene: TRBJ1-4

CDR3 DNA: TGTGCCTGGAGCCTTGGGGCCAACGTCCTGACTTTC
CDR3 protein: CAWSLGANVLTF
D gene: .
V gene: TRBV30
clone size: few
J gene: TRBJ2-6

CDR3 DNA: TGTGCCAGCAGCTTAGGATTTTCGCAGGGGGGCACAGATACGCAGTATTTT
CDR3 protein: CASSLGFSQGGTDTQYF
D gene: TRBD1
V gene: TRBV7-6
clone size: few
J gene: TRBJ2-3

CDR3 DNA: TGTGCCAGCAGCGGGGAAGCTTTCTTT
CDR3 protein: CASSGEAFF
D gene: .
V gene: TRBV7-8
clone size: few
J gene: TRBJ1-1

CDR3 DNA: TGCAGCGTTGTTCCGCAAAAGAACACTGAAGCTTTCTTT
CDR3 protein: CSVVPQKNTEAFF
D gene: .
V gene: TRBV29-1
clone size: .
J gene: TRBJ1-1